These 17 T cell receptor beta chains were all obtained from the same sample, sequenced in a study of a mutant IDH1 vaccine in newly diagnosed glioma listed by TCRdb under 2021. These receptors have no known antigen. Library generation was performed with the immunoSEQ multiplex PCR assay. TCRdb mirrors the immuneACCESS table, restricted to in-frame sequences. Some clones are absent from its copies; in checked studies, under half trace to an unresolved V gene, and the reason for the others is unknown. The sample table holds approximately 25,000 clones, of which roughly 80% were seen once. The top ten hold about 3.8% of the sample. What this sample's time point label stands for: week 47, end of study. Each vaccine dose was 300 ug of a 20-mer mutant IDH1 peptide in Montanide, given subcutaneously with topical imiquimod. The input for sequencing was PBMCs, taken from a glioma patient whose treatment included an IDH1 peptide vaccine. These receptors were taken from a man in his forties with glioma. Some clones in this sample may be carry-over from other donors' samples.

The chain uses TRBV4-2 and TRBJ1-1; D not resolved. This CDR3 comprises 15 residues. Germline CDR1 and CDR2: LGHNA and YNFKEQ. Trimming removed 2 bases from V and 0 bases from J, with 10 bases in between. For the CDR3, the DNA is TGTGCCAGCAGCCAATGGACGGAGATGAACACTGAAGCTTTCTTT. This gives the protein CASSQWTEMNTEAFF.

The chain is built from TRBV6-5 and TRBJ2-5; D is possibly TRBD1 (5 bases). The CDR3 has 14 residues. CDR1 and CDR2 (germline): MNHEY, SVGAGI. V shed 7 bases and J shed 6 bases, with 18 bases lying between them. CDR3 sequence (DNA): TGTGCCAGCACCCCTCCCAGGGCGGAAAAGACCCAGTACTTC. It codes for CASTPPRAEKTQYF.

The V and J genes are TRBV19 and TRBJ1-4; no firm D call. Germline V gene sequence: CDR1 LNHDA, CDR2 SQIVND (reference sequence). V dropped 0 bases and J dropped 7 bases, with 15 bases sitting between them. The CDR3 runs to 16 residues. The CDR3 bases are TGTGCCAGTAGTATAGATCACGTACTCCGGCCTGAAAAACTGTTTTTT. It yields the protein CASSIDHVLRPEKLFF.

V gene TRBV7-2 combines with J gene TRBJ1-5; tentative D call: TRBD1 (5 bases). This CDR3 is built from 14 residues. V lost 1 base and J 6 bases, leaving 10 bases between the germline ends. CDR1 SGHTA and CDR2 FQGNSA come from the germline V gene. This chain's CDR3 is CASSLELGAQPQHF. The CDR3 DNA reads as TGTGCCAGCAGCTTAGAACTCGGGGCTCAGCCCCAGCATTTT.

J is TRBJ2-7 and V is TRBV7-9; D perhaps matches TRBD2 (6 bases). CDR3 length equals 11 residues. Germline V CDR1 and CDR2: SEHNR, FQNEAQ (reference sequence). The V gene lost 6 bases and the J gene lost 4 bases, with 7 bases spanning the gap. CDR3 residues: CASRGTYEQYF. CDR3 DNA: TGTGCCAGCAGGGGGACTTACGAGCAGTACTTC. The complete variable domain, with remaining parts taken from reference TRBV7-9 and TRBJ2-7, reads DTGVSQNPRHKITKRGQNVTFRCDPISEHNRLYWYRQTLGQGPEFLTYFQNEAQLEKSRLLSDRFSAERPKGSFSTLEIQRTEQGDSAMYLCASRGTYEQYFGPGTRLTVT.

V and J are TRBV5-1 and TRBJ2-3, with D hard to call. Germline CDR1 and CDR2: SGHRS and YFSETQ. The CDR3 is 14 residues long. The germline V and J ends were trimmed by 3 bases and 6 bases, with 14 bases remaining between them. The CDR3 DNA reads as TGCGCCAGCAGCTCTGCAACTCGTGGGGATACGCAGTATTTT. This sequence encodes CASSSATRGDTQYF. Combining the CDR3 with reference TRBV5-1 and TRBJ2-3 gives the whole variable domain KAGVTQTPRYLIKTRGQQVTLSCSPISGHRSVSWYQQTPGQGLQFLFEYFSETQRNKGNFPGRFSGRQFSNSRSEMNVSTLELGDSALYLCASSSATRGDTQYFGPGTRLTVL.

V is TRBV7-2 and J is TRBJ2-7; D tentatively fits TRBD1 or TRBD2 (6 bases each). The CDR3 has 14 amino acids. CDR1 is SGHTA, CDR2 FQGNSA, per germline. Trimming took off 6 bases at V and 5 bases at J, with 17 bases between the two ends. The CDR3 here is CASRDRGGLHEQYF. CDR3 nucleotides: TGTGCCAGCAGGGATAGAGGGGGGCTTCACGAGCAGTACTTC.

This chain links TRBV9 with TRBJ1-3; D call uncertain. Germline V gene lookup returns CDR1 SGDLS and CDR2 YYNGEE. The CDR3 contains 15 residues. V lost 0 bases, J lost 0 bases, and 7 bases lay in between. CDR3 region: CASSVVGDSGNTIYF. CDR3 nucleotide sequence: TGTGCCAGCAGCGTAGTGGGAGACTCTGGAAACACCATATATTTT.

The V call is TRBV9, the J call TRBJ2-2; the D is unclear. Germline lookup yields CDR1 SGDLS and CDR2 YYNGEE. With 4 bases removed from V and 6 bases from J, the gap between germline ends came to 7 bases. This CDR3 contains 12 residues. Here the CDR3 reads CASSFRPGELFF. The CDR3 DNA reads TGTGCCAGCAGCTTCAGACCCGGGGAGCTGTTTTTT.

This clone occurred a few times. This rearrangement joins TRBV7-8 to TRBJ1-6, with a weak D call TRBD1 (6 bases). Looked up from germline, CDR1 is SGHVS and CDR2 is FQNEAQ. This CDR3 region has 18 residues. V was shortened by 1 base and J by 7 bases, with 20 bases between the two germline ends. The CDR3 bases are TGTGCCAGCAGCTTAGGTCCAGGGGAAGGGGCAGTGAATTCACCCCTCCACTTT. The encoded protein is CASSLGPGEGAVNSPLHF.

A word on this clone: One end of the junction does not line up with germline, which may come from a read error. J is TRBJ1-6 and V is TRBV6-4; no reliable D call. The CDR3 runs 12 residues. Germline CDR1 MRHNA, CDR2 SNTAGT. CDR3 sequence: CARSVVGSPLHF. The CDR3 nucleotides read TGTGCCAGAAGTGTAGTTGGGTCACCCCTCCACTTT.

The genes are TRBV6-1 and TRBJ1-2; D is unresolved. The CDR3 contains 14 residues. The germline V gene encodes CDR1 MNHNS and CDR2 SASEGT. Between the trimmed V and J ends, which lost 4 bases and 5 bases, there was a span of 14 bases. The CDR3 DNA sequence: TGTGCCAGCAGTGTAGCGGGAGGGCTTTATGGCTACACCTTC. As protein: CASSVAGGLYGYTF.

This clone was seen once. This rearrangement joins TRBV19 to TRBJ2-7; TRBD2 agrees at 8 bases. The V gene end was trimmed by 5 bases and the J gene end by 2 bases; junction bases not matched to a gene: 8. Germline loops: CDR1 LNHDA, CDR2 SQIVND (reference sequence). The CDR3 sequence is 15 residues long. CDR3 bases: TGTGCCAGTAGTCCCACCGCGGGGGGAGCCTACGAGCAGTACTTC. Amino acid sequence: CASSPTAGGAYEQYF.

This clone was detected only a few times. CDR3 in DNA: TGTGCCAGCTCAGAGATGCTAGGACAGGACGTGAACACTGAAGCTTTCTTT. It translates to CASSEMLGQDVNTEAFF. This chain joins TRBV18 and TRBJ1-1, with TRBD1 matching 7 bases. The CDR3 is 17 residues long. Germline CDR1 KGHSH, CDR2 LQKENI. The V gene end was trimmed by 5 bases and the J gene end by 0 bases; junction bases not matched to a gene: 12.

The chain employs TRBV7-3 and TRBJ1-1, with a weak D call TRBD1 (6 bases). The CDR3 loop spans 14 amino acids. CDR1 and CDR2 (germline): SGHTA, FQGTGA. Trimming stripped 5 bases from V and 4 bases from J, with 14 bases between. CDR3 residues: CASSVQGGGTEAFF. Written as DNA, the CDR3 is TGTGCCAGCAGCGTACAGGGTGGTGGCACTGAAGCTTTCTTT.

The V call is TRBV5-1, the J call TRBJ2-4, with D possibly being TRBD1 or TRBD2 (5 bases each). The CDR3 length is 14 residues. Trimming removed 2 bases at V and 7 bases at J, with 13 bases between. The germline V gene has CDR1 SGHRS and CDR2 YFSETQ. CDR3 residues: CASSFRGGDNIQYF. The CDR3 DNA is TGCGCCAGCAGCTTCCGCGGTGGGGACAACATTCAGTACTTC.

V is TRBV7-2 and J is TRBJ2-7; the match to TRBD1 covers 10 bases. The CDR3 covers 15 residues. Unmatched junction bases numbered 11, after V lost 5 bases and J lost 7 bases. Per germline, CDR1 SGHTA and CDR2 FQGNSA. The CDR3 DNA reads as TGTGCCAGCAGCGTCTTCGGGACAGGGGCATCGGAGCAGTACTTC. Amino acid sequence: CASSVFGTGASEQYF.